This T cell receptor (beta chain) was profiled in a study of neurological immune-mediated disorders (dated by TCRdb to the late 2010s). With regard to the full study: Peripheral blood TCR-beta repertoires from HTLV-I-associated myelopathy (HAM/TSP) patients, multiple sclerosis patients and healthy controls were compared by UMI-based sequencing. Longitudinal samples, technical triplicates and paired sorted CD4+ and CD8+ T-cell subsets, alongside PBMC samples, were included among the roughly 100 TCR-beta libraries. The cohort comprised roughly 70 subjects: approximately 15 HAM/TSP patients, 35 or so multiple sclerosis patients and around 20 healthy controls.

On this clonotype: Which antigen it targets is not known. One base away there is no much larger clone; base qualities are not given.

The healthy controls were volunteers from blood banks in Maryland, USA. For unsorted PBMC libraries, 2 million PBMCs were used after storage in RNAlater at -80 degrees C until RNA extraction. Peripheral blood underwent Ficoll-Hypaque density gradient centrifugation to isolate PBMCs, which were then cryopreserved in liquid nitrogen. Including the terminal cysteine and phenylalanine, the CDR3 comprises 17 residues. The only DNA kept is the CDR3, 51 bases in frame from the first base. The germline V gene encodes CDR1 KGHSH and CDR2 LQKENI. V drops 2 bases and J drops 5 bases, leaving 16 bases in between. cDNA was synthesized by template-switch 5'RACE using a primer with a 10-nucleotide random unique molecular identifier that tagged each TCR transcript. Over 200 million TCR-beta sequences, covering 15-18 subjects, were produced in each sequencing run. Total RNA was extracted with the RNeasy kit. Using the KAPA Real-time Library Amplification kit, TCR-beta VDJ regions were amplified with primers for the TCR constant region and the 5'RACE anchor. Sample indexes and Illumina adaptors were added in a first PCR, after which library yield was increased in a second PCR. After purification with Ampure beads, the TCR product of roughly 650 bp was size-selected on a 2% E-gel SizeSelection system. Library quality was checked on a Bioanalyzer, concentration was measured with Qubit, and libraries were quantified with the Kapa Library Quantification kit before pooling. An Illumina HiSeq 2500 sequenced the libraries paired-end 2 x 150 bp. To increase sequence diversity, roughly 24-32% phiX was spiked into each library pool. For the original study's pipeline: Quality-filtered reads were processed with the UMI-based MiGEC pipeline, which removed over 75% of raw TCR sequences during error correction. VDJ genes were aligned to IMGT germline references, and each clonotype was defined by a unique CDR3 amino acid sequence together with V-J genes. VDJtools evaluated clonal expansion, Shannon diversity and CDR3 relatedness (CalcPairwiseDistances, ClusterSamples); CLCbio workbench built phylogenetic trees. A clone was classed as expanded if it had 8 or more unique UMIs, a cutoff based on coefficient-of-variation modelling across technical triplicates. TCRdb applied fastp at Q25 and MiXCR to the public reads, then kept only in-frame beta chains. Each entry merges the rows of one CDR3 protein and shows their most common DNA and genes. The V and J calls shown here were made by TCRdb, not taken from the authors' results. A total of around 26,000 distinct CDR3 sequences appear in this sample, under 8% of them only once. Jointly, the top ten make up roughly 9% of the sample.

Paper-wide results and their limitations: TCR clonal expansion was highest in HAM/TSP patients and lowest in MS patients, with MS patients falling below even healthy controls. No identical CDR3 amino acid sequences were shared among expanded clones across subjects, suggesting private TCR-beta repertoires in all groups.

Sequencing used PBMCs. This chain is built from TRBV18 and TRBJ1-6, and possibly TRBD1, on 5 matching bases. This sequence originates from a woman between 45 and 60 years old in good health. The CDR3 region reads CASSPFDGAGNNSPLHF. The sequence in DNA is TGTGCCAGCTCACCATTCGATGGGGCAGGGAATAATTCACCCCTCCACTTT. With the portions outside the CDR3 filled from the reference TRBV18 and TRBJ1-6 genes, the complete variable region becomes NAGVMQNPRHLVRRRGQEARLRCSPMKGHSHVYWYRQLPEEGLKFMVYLQKENIIDESGMPKERFSAEFPKEGPSILRIQQVVRGDSAAYFCASSPFDGAGNNSPLHFGNGTRLTVT.